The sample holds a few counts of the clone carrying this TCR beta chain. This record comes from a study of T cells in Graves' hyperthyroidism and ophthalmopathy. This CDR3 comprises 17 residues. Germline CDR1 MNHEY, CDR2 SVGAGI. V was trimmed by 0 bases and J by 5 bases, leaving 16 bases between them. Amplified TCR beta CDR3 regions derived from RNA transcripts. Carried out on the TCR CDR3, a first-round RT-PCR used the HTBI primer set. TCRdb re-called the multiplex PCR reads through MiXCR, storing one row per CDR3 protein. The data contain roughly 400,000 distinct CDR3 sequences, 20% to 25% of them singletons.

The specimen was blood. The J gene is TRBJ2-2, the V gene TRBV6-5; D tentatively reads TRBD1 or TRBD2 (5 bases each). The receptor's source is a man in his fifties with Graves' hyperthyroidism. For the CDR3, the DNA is TGTGCCAGCAGTTACTCGACCGGGGCCCCGAGGACCGGGGAGCTGTTTTTT. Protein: CASSYSTGAPRTGELFF.